These 14 T cell receptor beta chains were all obtained from the same sample, sequenced in a study of molecular identifiers for immune sequencing clone quantification (dated by TCRdb to 2016 to 2018). The receptor library was made with PCR. For sequencing, an Illumina HiSeq 4000 was employed. TCRdb reran the public reads through fastp at Q25 and MiXCR, keeping productive beta chains. Identical CDR3 protein sequences are pooled into one entry, listed with their most common genes and DNA. In this sample the table shows fewer than 350,000 distinct CDR3 sequences, about a fifth of which occur a single time. The ten biggest clones cover approximately 0.84% of the sample. What was sequenced was naive CD8+ T cells from blood, with Jurkat cell RNA spiked in. This specimen's cell subset or site label, interpreted: FACS-sorted CD8+CD4-CCR7+CD45RA+ naive T cells. These receptors all come from a human donor in good health. Some libraries in this study had Jurkat cell RNA spiked in.

V and J are TRBV2 and TRBJ2-3, with 8 positions matching TRBD1. After removal of 1 base from V and 7 bases from J, the junction contained 13 bases not matched to a gene. Germline V gives CDR1 SNHLY, CDR2 FYNNEI. The CDR3 spans 17 residues. The CDR3 spells CASSEGRTGQVQNTQYF. Written as DNA, the CDR3 is TGTGCCAGCAGTGAAGGGAGGACGGGACAGGTCCAAAATACGCAGTATTTT.

Points on this clonotype: This may arise from a read error, as a much more abundant clone is one base away. V and J are TRBV14 and TRBJ1-6; D unresolved. The CDR3 length is 15 residues. Germline V lookup: CDR1 SGHDN, CDR2 FVKESK. For the CDR3, the DNA is TGTGCCAGCAGCCAAGATCAGAATTTTAATTCACCCCACCACTTT. Residues: CASSQDQNFNSPHHF.

As concerns this clonotype: This may come from a read error, since a much larger clone is one base off. This rearrangement joins TRBV7-9 to TRBJ1-3; D not certain. The CDR3 is 14 amino acids. V lost 5 bases and J lost 0, with 8 bases in between. Germline loops: CDR1 SEHNR, CDR2 FQNEAQ (reference sequence). The CDR3 region has the DNA TGTGCCAGCAGCAAGGAATTCTCTGGAAACACCATATATTTT. This sequence encodes CASSKEFSGNTIYF.

This clonotype was observed a single time. A much larger clone sits a single nucleotide away, making a read error possible. V usage is TRBV7-9 and J usage is TRBJ2-2; D may correspond to TRBD1 or TRBD2 (5 bases each). Germline lookup yields CDR1 SEHNR and CDR2 FQNEAQ (reference sequence). The CDR3 is 17 amino acids. V lost 5 bases, J lost 3 bases, and 19 bases lay in between. In DNA form, the CDR3 reads TGTGCCAGCAGCCCCCCCCATCACGGGACGGACACCGGGGAGCTGTTTTTT. Protein sequence: CASSPPHHGTDTGELFF. The variable domain in full, with the rest retrieved from reference TRBV7-9 and TRBJ2-2, is DTGVSQNPRHKITKRGQNVTFRCDPISEHNRLYWYRQTLGQGPEFLTYFQNEAQLEKSRLLSDRFSAERPKGSFSTLEIQRTEQGDSAMYLCASSPPHHGTDTGELFFGEGSRLTVL.

This clonotype was detected a few times. The V call is TRBV6-2 or TRBV6-3, the J call TRBJ2-3; 10 positions agree with TRBD2. The V and J ends lost 6 bases and 4 bases, in that order; junction bases with no gene match: 13. CDR1 is MNHEY and CDR2 is SVGEGT in the germline V gene. The CDR3 is 17 amino acids. The chain's CDR3 is CASSRRVSGRAPDTQYF. Here the CDR3 DNA reads TGTGCCAGCAGCCGCCGGGTGAGCGGGAGGGCCCCAGATACGCAGTATTTT.

Remarks on this clonotype: A read error is possible here, since a much larger clone lies one base away. The chain employs TRBV5-3 and TRBJ1-1; D is possibly TRBD1 (5 bases). TRBV5-3 carries the ORF label, with uncertain function. The CDR3 runs to 14 residues. The CDR3 loop reads CASSFSGIGTEALF. The CDR3, as DNA: TGTGCCAGCAGCTTTTCGGGAATCGGGACTGAAGCTCTCTTT.

This clonotype was counted at least ten times. The CDR3 DNA is TGTGCCAGCAGTCCACAGGGGGCAGCCGCCTATGGCTACACCTTC. Amino acid sequence: CASSPQGAAAYGYTF. The chain recombines TRBV6-5 with TRBJ1-2, with 9 nucleotides matching TRBD1. J lost 4 bases, V lost 5 bases, and 8 bases had no gene match. This CDR3 spans 15 amino acids. Germline CDR1 MNHEY, CDR2 SVGAGI.

This clonotype was recorded at least ten times. This rearrangement joins TRBV7-8 to TRBJ1-1; no clear D. V shed 5 bases and J shed 4 bases, with 23 bases lying between them. Germline V lookup: CDR1 SGHVS, CDR2 FQNEAQ. The CDR3 is made up of 17 amino acids. CDR3 sequence: CASSTAPGNNRVTEAFF. The DNA for the CDR3 is TGTGCCAGCAGCACGGCCCCCGGCAACAACAGAGTCACTGAAGCTTTCTTT.

This clonotype has a count of ten or more. The V and J genes are TRBV3-1 and TRBJ1-5; TRBD1 might be the D (5 bases). The germline CDR1 and CDR2 sequences are LGHDT and YNNKEL (reference sequence). There are 15 residues in the CDR3. V dropped 0 bases and J dropped 4 bases, with 10 bases sitting between them. CDR3 coding DNA: TGTGCCAGCAGCCAAGATTGGGACGGAAATCAGCCCCAGCATTTT. It codes for CASSQDWDGNQPQHF.

This clonotype was detected only a few times. The chain has TRBV20-1 and TRBJ1-2; D is undetermined. Per the germline V gene, CDR1 is DFQATT and CDR2 is SNEGSKA (reference sequence). Trimming removed 1 base from V and 5 bases from J, with 2 bases in between. The CDR3 runs 10 residues. The CDR3 sequence is CSARVYGYTF. The CDR3 nucleotides are TGCAGTGCTAGAGTGTATGGCTACACCTTC.

There are many counts of this clonotype. J is TRBJ2-3 and V is TRBV9; 9 bases map to TRBD1. There are 14 residues in the CDR3. The V and J ends lost 4 bases and 7 bases, in that order; junction bases with no gene match: 7. The V gene's germline CDR1 is SGDLS and CDR2 YYNGEE. CDR3 in amino acids: CASSTTGGGHTQYF. CDR3 nucleotide sequence: TGTGCCAGCAGCACCACAGGGGGCGGTCATACGCAGTATTTT.

Notes on this clonotype: A much larger clone differs from this one at a single base, so this may be a read error. CDR3 residues: CASRDLQETQYF. The CDR3 DNA reads as TGTGCCAGCAGGGACTTGCAAGAGACCCAGTACTTC. This chain uses TRBV7-9 with TRBJ2-5; D might be TRBD2 (5 bases). V was shortened by 6 bases and J by 2 bases, with 7 bases between the two germline ends. Germline V gives CDR1 SEHNR, CDR2 FQNEAQ (reference sequence). The CDR3 sequence is 12 residues long.

As concerns this clonotype: Since a much larger clone is just one base distant, this may be a read error. The chain combines TRBV12-3 or TRBV12-4 with TRBJ1-1, with D uncertain. This CDR3 has 13 residues. DNA for the CDR3: TGTGCCCGCAGTTTCGAGGTGAACACTGAAGCTTTCTTT. Translated: CARSFEVNTEAFF.

This clonotype came up once. Its ends do not fully match the called genes, so a read error is possible. V gene TRBV2 combines with J gene TRBJ2-7; TRBD1 is a possible D gene (7 bases). This CDR3 region has 14 residues. CDR1 is SNHLY, CDR2 FYNNEI, per germline. The CDR3 here is CASSEGQGGGEQYF. The DNA for the CDR3 is TGTGCTAGCAGTGAAGGGCAGGGGGGTGGTGAGCAGTACTTC.